Listed below are T cell receptor beta chains from one sample, sequenced in a study of blood T cell repertoires in COVID-19. Clones were read by immunoSEQ multiplex PCR, and TCRdb kept only the in-frame ones, dropping some. Of more than 200,000 clones in the sample, 70% to 90% were seen once. Sequencing was carried out using peripheral blood. Receptor source: an older woman with active or convalescent COVID-19. Each CDR3 is given with its conserved first and last residue. A D gene is named only where the DNA matches it firmly. Expanded clones get a size class; other rows say once, few or many, or leave the size out.

>TRBD2|TRBJ2-5|once|TRBV29-1
CSVGRLAGGQETQYF
TGCAGCGTTGGGAGACTAGCGGGGGGCCAAGAGACCCAGTACTTC
>.|TRBJ2-2|.|TRBV29-1
CSYEGNTGELFF
TGCAGCTACGAGGGGAACACCGGGGAGCTGTTTTTT
>.|TRBJ2-1|.|TRBV6-6
CASSPTPLRGNEQFF
TGTGCCAGCAGCCCCACCCCTCTCCGGGGGAATGAGCAGTTCTTC
>TRBD2|TRBJ2-5|few|TRBV3-1/TRBV3-2
CASSQGGSGGTQYF
TGTGCCAGCAGCCAAGGAGGAAGCGGGGGGACCCAGTACTTC
>.|TRBJ1-5|.|TRBV27
CASSTTGGNQPQHF
TGTGCCAGCAGTACGACAGGTGGCAATCAGCCCCAGCATTTT
>TRBD1|TRBJ2-5|.|TRBV19
CASSPLTGGETQYF
TGTGCCAGTAGTCCCCTGACAGGGGGCGAGACCCAGTACTTC
>.|TRBJ2-3|.|TRBV2
CASSGALGGTDTQYF
TGTGCCAGTTCAGGGGCTCTAGGGGGCACAGATACGCAGTATTTT
>TRBD2|TRBJ2-7|.|TRBV10-2
CATKYGGSDSYEQYF
TGCGCCACCAAATATGGCGGGAGTGACTCCTACGAGCAGTACTTC
>.|TRBJ2-5|.|TRBV19
CASSTRTGRGKETQYF
TGTGCCAGTAGTACAAGGACAGGGAGGGGGAAAGAGACCCAGTACTTC
>.|TRBJ2-1|.|TRBV27
CASTGRQGIYNEQFF
TGTGCCAGCACGGGACGGCAGGGGATTTACAATGAGCAGTTCTTC
>.|TRBJ2-7|.|TRBV9
CASSVEKDGRRLYEQYF
TGTGCCAGCAGCGTAGAGAAGGATGGCCGACGACTCTACGAGCAGTACTTC